This is a list of T cell receptor beta chains from one sample in a study of blood T cell repertoires in COVID-19. The assay was immunoSEQ multiplex PCR, and TCRdb's table has in-frame clones only and misses some. The repertoire holds around 19,000 clones, with more than 65% as singletons. The sequencing sample was made of peripheral blood. The receptors were sampled from a man older than 75 with acute or convalescent COVID-19. Both conserved end residues are trimmed from each CDR3.

v_gene: TRBV7-9; j_gene: TRBJ2-6; CDR3aa: ASSPTGGAQNPGANVLT
v_gene: TRBV5-4; j_gene: TRBJ2-5; CDR3aa: ASSLGAKETQY
v_gene: TRBV5-4; j_gene: TRBJ2-3; CDR3aa: ASSFDMVRADTQY
v_gene: TRBV5-4; j_gene: TRBJ2-1; CDR3aa: ASTGTGNEQF
v_gene: TRBV7-3; j_gene: TRBJ1-2; CDR3aa: ASSFRAGEGYT
v_gene: TRBV10-3; j_gene: TRBJ2-1; CDR3aa: AISDGTGYGEQF
v_gene: TRBV2; j_gene: TRBJ1-2; CDR3aa: ASRSWAGGIYGYT
v_gene: TRBV24-1; j_gene: TRBJ2-3; CDR3aa: ATRGFTDTQY
v_gene: TRBV7-2; j_gene: TRBJ2-7; CDR3aa: ASSPRQGAGEQY
v_gene: TRBV4-2; j_gene: TRBJ1-4; CDR3aa: ASSQTPTGFYEKLF
v_gene: TRBV29-1; j_gene: TRBJ1-5; CDR3aa: SVEVGGANQPQH
v_gene: TRBV19; j_gene: TRBJ1-5; CDR3aa: ASSIQSGPGSNQPQH
v_gene: TRBV5-1; j_gene: TRBJ2-3; CDR3aa: ASSLGLATPDTQY
v_gene: TRBV19; j_gene: TRBJ2-2; CDR3aa: ASSIMNTGELF
v_gene: TRBV9; j_gene: TRBJ2-1; CDR3aa: ASSAPSGANREQF
v_gene: TRBV6-5; j_gene: TRBJ2-5; CDR3aa: ASSYSRRGGETQY
v_gene: TRBV7-2; j_gene: TRBJ2-7; CDR3aa: ASSLEALAGSYEQY
v_gene: TRBV7-2; j_gene: TRBJ1-5; CDR3aa: ASSLAIAQPQH
v_gene: TRBV24-1; j_gene: TRBJ2-3; CDR3aa: ATSDSGTGSRRDTQY
v_gene: TRBV7-9; j_gene: TRBJ2-3; CDR3aa: ASSALAGAFDTQY
v_gene: TRBV9; j_gene: TRBJ2-2; CDR3aa: ASSVRSANTGELF
v_gene: TRBV7-2; j_gene: TRBJ2-2; CDR3aa: ASSLDRAGELF
v_gene: TRBV6-1; j_gene: TRBJ1-2; CDR3aa: ASSPPAGDGYT
v_gene: TRBV5-6; j_gene: TRBJ2-1; CDR3aa: ASSLGGSSYNEQF
v_gene: TRBV11-1; j_gene: TRBJ2-7; CDR3aa: ASSFTGSEQY
v_gene: TRBV3-1/TRBV3-2; j_gene: TRBJ1-2; CDR3aa: ASSRRTGRLGNYGYT
v_gene: TRBV7-9; j_gene: TRBJ1-5; CDR3aa: ASSLGSGGNQPQH
v_gene: TRBV4-1; j_gene: TRBJ2-1; CDR3aa: ASSREPSAYNEQF
v_gene: TRBV19; j_gene: TRBJ1-6; CDR3aa: ASRYSSRVLSNSPLH
v_gene: TRBV2; j_gene: TRBJ2-3; CDR3aa: ASSGQTTDTQY
v_gene: TRBV6-5; j_gene: TRBJ2-5; CDR3aa: ASTGGTSGQETQY
v_gene: TRBV2; j_gene: TRBJ1-5; CDR3aa: ASSEAGAAPQPQH
v_gene: TRBV7-8; j_gene: TRBJ2-5; CDR3aa: ASSPRTSGRVGTQY
v_gene: TRBV6-1; j_gene: TRBJ2-7; CDR3aa: ASSDSGGRTYEQY
v_gene: TRBV19; j_gene: TRBJ2-2; CDR3aa: ASSIVSTGTSGRKVTGELF
v_gene: TRBV10-3; j_gene: TRBJ1-6; CDR3aa: AIRGGIGSPLH
v_gene: TRBV6-6; j_gene: TRBJ1-6; CDR3aa: ASRVVTGVHSPLH
v_gene: TRBV6-7; j_gene: TRBJ1-5; CDR3aa: ASPPRGSNQPQH
v_gene: TRBV7-8; j_gene: TRBJ1-5; CDR3aa: ASSLEDRGRQPQH
v_gene: TRBV7-9; j_gene: TRBJ1-1; CDR3aa: ASGAGTIGPEAF
v_gene: TRBV7-9; j_gene: TRBJ2-3; CDR3aa: ASSLGKAGARTDTQY
v_gene: TRBV7-9; j_gene: TRBJ1-2; CDR3aa: ASSRGGGENYGYT
v_gene: TRBV7-2; j_gene: TRBJ1-1; CDR3aa: ASRRTALNTEAF
v_gene: TRBV5-1; j_gene: TRBJ1-5; CDR3aa: ASSLGNGRQPQH
v_gene: TRBV9; j_gene: TRBJ2-3; CDR3aa: ASSGDTGSFTDTQY
v_gene: TRBV12-3/TRBV12-4; j_gene: TRBJ1-6; CDR3aa: ASSFENSPLH
v_gene: TRBV5-1; j_gene: TRBJ1-4; CDR3aa: ASSPEGPNEKLF
v_gene: TRBV18; j_gene: TRBJ1-5; CDR3aa: ASSPRVDSNQPQH
v_gene: TRBV19; j_gene: TRBJ2-1; CDR3aa: ASSMISSGNYNEQF
v_gene: TRBV3-1/TRBV3-2; j_gene: TRBJ2-1; CDR3aa: ASSQKLAGNEQF
v_gene: TRBV5-8; j_gene: TRBJ1-5; CDR3aa: ASSFGAQPQH
v_gene: TRBV3-1/TRBV3-2; j_gene: TRBJ2-3; CDR3aa: ASSQKRWLAGELWDTQY
v_gene: TRBV28; j_gene: TRBJ1-6; CDR3aa: ASRTSPVEVSPLH
v_gene: TRBV11-2; j_gene: TRBJ1-4; CDR3aa: ASSSGVVADEKLF
v_gene: TRBV18; j_gene: TRBJ2-3; CDR3aa: ASSPTGSTDTQY
v_gene: TRBV5-1; j_gene: TRBJ1-4; CDR3aa: ASNQGFGEKLF
v_gene: TRBV28; j_gene: TRBJ1-3; CDR3aa: ASSSTGGSGNTIY